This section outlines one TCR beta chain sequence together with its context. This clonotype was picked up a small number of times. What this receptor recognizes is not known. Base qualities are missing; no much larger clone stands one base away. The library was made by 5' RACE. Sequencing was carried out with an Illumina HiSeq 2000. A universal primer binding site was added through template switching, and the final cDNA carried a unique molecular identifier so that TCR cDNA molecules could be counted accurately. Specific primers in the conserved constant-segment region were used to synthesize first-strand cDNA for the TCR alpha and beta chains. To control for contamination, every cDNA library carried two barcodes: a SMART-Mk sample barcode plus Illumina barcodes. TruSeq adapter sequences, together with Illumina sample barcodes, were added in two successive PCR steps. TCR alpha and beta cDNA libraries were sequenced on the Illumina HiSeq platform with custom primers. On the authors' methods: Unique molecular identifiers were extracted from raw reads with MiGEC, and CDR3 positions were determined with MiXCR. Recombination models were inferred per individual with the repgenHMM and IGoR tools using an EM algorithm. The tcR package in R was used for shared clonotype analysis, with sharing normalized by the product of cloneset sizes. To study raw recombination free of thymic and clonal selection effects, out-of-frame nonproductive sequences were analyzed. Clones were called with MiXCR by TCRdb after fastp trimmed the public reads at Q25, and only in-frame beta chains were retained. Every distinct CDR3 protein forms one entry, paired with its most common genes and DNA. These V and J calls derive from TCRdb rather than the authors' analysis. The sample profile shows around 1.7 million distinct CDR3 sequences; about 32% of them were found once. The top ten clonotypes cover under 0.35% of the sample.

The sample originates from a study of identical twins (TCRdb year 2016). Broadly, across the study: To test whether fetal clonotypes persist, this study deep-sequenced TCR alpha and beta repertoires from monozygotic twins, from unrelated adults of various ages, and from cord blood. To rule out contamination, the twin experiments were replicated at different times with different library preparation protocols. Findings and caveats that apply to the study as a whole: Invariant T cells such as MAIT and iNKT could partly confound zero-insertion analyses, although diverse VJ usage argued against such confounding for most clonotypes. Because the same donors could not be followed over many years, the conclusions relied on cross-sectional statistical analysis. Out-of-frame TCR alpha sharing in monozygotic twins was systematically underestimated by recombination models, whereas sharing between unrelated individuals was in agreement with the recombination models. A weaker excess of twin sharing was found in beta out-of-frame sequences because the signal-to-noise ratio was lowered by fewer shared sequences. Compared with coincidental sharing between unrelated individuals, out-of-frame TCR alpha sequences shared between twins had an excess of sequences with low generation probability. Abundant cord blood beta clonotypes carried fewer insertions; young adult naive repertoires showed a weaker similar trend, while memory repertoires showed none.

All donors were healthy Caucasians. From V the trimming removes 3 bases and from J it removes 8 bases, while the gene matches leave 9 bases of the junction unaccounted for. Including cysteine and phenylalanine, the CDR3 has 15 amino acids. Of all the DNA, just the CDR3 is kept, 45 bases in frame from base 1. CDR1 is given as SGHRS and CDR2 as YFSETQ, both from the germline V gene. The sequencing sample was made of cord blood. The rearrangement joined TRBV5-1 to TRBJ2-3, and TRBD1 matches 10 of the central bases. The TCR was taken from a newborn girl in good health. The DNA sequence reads TGCGCCAGCAGCTCCGGGACAGGGGACTTAGGTACGCAGTATTTT. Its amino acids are CASSSGTGDLGTQYF.